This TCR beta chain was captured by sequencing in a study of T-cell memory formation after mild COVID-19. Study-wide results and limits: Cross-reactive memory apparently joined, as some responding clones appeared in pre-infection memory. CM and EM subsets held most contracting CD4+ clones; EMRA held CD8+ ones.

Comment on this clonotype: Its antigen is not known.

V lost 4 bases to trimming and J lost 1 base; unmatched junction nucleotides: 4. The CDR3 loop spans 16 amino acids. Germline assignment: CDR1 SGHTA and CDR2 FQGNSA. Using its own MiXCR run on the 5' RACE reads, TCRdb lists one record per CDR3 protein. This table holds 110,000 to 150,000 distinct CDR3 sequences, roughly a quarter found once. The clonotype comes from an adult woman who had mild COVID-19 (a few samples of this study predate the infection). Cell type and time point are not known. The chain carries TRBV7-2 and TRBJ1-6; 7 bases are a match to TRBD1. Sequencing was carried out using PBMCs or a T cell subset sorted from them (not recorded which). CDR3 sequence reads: CASSSSRGSYNSPLHF. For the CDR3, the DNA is TGTGCCAGCAGCTCCAGCAGGGGGTCCTATAATTCACCCCTCCACTTT.